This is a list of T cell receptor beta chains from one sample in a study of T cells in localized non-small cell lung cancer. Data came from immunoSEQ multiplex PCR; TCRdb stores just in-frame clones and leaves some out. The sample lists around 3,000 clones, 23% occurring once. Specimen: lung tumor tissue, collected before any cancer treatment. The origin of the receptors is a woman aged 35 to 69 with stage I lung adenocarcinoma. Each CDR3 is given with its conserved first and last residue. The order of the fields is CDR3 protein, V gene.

CDR3aa: CASSPSPSGTEAFF
v_gene: TRBV11-3

CDR3aa: CASSFNPDTEAFF
v_gene: TRBV23-1

CDR3aa: CASRVGTDYGYTF
v_gene: TRBV6-8

CDR3aa: CASSFGTPNSYEQYF
v_gene: TRBV7-6

CDR3aa: CSVVQNNYGYTF
v_gene: TRBV29-1

CDR3aa: CAISESTHSYEQYF
v_gene: TRBV10-3

CDR3aa: CASSYRTADYEQYF
v_gene: TRBV6-8

CDR3aa: CASSTTMNTEAFF
v_gene: TRBV6-8

CDR3aa: CASSLDLERGEQFF
v_gene: TRBV11-3

CDR3aa: CASSIRGPLNTEAFF
v_gene: TRBV19

CDR3aa: CASSPDRPEQFF
v_gene: TRBV28

CDR3aa: CASSLQALQGTYEQYF
v_gene: TRBV11-3

CDR3aa: CASQQGARSGNTIYF
v_gene: TRBV5-1

CDR3aa: CASSIRAQLAYEQYF
v_gene: TRBV19

CDR3aa: CASSLGTGNFLDGYTF
v_gene: TRBV25-1

CDR3aa: CSVELDRSMAYTF
v_gene: TRBV29-1

CDR3aa: CASSLDTDTEAFF
v_gene: TRBV7-8

CDR3aa: CASTGTGLSNQPQHF
v_gene: TRBV19

CDR3aa: CASSAPGQGYQPQHF
v_gene: TRBV6-8

CDR3aa: CASSLRSGSINEQFF
v_gene: TRBV11-3

CDR3aa: CASSIDRQGWNEQYF
v_gene: TRBV19

CDR3aa: CASSLGAGEINEQFF
v_gene: TRBV11-3

CDR3aa: CASSRGISHYGYTF
v_gene: TRBV11-3

CDR3aa: CASSDSPGNTEAFF
v_gene: TRBV6-8